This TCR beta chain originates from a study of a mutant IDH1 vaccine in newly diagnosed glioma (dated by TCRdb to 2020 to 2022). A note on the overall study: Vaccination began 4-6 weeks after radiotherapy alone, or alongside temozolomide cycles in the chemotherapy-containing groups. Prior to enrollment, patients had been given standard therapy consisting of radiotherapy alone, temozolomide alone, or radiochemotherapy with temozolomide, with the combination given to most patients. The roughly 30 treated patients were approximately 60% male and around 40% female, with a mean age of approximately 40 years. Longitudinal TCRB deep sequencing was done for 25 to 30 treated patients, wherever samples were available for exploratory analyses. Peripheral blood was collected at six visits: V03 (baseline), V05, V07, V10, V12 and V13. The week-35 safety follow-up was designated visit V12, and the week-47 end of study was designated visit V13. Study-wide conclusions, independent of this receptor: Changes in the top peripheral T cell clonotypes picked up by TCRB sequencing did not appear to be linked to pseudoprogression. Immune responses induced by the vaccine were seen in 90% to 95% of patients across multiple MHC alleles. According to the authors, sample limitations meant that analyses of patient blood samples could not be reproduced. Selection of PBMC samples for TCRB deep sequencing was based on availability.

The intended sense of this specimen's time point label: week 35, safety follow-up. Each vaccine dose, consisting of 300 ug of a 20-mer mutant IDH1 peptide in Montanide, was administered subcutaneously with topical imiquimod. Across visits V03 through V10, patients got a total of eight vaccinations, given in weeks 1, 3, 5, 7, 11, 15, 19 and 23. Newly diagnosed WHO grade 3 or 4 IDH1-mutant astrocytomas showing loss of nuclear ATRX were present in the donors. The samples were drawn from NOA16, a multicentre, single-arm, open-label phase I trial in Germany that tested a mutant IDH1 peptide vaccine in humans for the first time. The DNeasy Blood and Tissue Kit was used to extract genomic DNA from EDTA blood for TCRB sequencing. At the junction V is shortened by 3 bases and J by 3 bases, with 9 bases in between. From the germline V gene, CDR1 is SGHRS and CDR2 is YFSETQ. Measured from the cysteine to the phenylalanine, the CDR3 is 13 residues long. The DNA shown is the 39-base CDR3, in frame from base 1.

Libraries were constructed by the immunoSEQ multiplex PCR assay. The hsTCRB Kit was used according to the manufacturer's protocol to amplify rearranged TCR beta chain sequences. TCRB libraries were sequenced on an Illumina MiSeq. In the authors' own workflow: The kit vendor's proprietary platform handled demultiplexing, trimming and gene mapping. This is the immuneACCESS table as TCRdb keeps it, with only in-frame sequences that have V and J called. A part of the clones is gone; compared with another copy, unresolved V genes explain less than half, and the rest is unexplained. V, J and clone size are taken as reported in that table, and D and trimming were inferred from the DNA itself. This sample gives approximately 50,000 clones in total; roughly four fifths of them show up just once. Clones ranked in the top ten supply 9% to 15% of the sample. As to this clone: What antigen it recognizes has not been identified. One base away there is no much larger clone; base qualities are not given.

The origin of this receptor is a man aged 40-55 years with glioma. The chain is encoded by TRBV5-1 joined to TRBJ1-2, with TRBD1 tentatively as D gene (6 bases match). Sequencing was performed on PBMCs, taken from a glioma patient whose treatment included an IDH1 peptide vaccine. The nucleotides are TGCGCCAGCAGCTACCGGACAGACTATGGCTACACCTTC. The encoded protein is CASSYRTDYGYTF.